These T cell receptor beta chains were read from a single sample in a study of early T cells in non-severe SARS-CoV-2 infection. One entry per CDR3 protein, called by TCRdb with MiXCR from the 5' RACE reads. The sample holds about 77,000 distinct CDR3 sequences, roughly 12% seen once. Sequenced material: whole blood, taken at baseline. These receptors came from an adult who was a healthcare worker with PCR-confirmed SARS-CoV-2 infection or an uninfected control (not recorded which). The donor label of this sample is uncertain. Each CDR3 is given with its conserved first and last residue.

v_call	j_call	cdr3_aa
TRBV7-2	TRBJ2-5	CASSLPRDRARETQYF
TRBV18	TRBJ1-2	CASSLAENYGYTF
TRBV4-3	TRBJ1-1	CASSQDLAGTEAFF
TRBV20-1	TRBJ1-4	CSAREQATNEKLFF
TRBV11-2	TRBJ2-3	CASRMSGEVGTDTQYF
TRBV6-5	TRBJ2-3	CASSYGDHTDTQYF
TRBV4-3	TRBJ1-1	CASSQYLVGTEAFF
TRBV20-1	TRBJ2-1	CSARGVGGNEQFF
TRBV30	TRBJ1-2	CAWRTGGFRGYTF
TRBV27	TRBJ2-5	CASSSPPQKDQYF
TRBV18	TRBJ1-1	CASSPRTGDTEAFF
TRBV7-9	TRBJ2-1	CASRFRTGYNEQFF
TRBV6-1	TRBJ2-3	CASSDGRAEDTQYF
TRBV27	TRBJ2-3	CASSLAGGPTDTQYF
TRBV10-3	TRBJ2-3	CAISPAQGRLTDTQYF
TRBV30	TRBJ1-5	CAWSLDNNQPQHF
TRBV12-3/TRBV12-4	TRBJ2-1	CASRKSGGSEQFF
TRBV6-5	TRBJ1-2	CASSYSDRHGYTF
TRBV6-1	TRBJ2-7	CASSETQWVLYEQYF
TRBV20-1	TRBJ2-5	CSVEGRETQYF
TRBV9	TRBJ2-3	CASSVDRAPQYF
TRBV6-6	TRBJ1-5	CASSYEAGGQPQHF
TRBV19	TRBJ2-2	CASPGTQTGELFF
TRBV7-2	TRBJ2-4	CASSFSGRPEDIQYF
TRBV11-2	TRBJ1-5	CASSFRESNQPQHF
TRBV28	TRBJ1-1	CASSLEATGNTEAFF
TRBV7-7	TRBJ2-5	CASSYLPQETQYF
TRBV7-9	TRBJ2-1	CACKGAALYNEQFF
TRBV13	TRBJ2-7	CASSLGPGSYEQYF
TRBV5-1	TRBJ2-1	CASSFSSGKTYNEQFF
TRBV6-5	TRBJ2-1	CASSSTGEQFF
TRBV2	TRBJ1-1	CASSAELSGATTEAFF
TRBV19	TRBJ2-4	CASSLSGGAGAKNIQYF
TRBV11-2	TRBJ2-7	CASSFTPGVSDEQYF
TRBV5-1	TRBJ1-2	CASSPTGTASIYGYTF
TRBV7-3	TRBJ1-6	CASSFLWNSPLHF
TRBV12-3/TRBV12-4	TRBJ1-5	CASRPGTGGYQPQHF
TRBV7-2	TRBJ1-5	CASSRGTPPQPQHF
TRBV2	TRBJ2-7	CASSGRGPYEQYF
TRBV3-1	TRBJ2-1	CASSPLSGTSHSSYNEQFF
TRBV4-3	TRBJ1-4	CASSQEGPNNEKLFF
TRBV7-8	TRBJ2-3	CASSLDGGGTPDTQYF
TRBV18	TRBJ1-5	CASSPIGGGEQPQHF
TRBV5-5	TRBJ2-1	CASSPWVYNEQFF
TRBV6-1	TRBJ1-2	CASSYWTGFNYGYTF